These 20 T cell receptor beta chains were all obtained from the same sample, sequenced in a study of CD8+CD57+ T cells in acquired aplastic anemia. Researchers used genomic DNA as the template to profile TCR beta VDJ and CDR3. TCRdb used MiXCR to reprocess the reads, holding one entry per CDR3 protein. This table has hundreds of thousands of distinct CDR3 sequences, roughly 68% appearing once. Sample: sorted CD4+, CD8+, or CD8+CD57+ T cells (not recorded which) from PBMCs. The receptors derive from a human donor in good health, serving as a control.

The rearrangement uses TRBV19 and TRBJ1-1, with unresolved D. This CDR3 contains 15 residues. With 6 bases removed from V and 3 bases from J, the gap between germline ends came to 17 bases. Germline lookup yields CDR1 LNHDA and CDR2 SQIVND (reference sequence). CDR3 in amino acids: CASSSRDQGYTEAFF. In nucleotides, the CDR3 is TGTGCCAGTAGCTCCCGGGATCAAGGGTACACTGAAGCTTTCTTT.

The chain carries TRBV11-3 and TRBJ2-3; D assignment may be TRBD1 or TRBD2 (7 bases each). This CDR3 is 17 amino acids long. Germline-derived CDR1 and CDR2 are SGHNT and YENEEA. V lost 1 base and J lost 3, with 17 bases in between. CDR3 DNA: TGTGCCAGCAGCTTAGGGGGTGGGAGGGGGCGAACAGATACGCAGTATTTT. Amino acid sequence: CASSLGGGRGRTDTQYF.

The V gene is TRBV20-1, the J gene TRBJ1-2, with TRBD1 matching 9 bases. The junction had 11 bases not matched to a gene; V was cut back by 6 bases and J by 12 bases. Germline CDR1 is DFQATT and CDR2 is SNEGSKA (reference sequence). This CDR3 comprises 12 residues. DNA for the CDR3: TGCAGTGCGATCGGACAGGGGCAGACCCACACCTTC. Residues: CSAIGQGQTHTF.

In regard to this clonotype: This may arise from a read error, as a much more abundant clone is one base away. J is TRBJ1-6 and V is TRBV30; no clear D gene. In germline, CDR1 is GTSNPN, CDR2 SVGIG (reference sequence). V shed 3 bases and J shed 9 bases, with 21 bases lying between them. CDR3 length equals 16 residues. Here the CDR3 DNA reads TGTGCCTGGAGAGCAGCATATGCTATCGTAAGTTCACCCCTCCACTTT. Encoded protein: CAWRAAYAIVSSPLHF.

This rearrangement joins TRBV24-1 to TRBJ1-2; D is unresolved. The V end lost 5 bases, the J end lost 1 base, and 10 bases lay between the germline ends. Germline CDR1 KGHDR, CDR2 SFDVKD. This CDR3 is built from 14 residues. CDR3 in DNA: TGTGCCACCAGTGGGGAACAGAATAACTATGGCTACACCTTC. This encodes CATSGEQNNYGYTF.

As for this clonotype: At one end the junction does not follow the germline gene, possibly because of a read error. The CDR3 DNA is TGTGCCAGCAGCAATACCCCCGGGACAGAGGCCTACGAGTTC. Translated: CASSNTPGTEAYEF. This chain joins TRBV7-2 and TRBJ2-7, with TRBD1 identical over 7 bases. CDR1 is SGHTA, CDR2 FQGNSA, per germline. The CDR3 spans 14 residues.

The chain employs TRBV20-1 and TRBJ2-3; D possibly uses TRBD1 or TRBD2 (5 bases each). Trimming pared 0 bases from V and 10 bases from J, leaving 14 bases between. From germline, CDR1 is DFQATT and CDR2 SNEGSKA (reference sequence). This CDR3 contains 13 residues. The CDR3 DNA follows: TGCAGTGCTAGAGAGTACGGGCGAGGGGCGCAGTATTTT. It codes for CSAREYGRGAQYF.

This clonotype appeared a few times. V and J are TRBV7-8 and TRBJ1-1; D not certain. The germline V and J ends were trimmed by 6 bases and 0 bases, with 14 bases remaining between them. This CDR3 is built from 15 residues. Per the germline V gene, CDR1 is SGHVS and CDR2 is FQNEAQ. CDR3 nucleotide sequence: TGTGCCAGCAGTGCCTGGGGAGGGCTGAACACTGAAGCTTTCTTT. This translates into CASSAWGGLNTEAFF.

This clonotype was found once. No conserved phenylalanine or tryptophan is present at the end of the CDR3, so a read error is the likely explanation. The DNA is omitted, as the CDR3 cannot be located on it reliably, and the CDR3 follows TCRdb's listing. The chain links TRBV7-9 to TRBJ2-3; the listed D gene, TRBD2, was not tested against the DNA. Germline CDR1 SEHNR, CDR2 FQNEAQ (reference sequence). The CDR3 spans 13 residues, counting both ends. CDR3 sequence reads: CATSRGTPGRHEQ.

This clonotype was seen repeatedly, ten times or more. This chain connects TRBV12-3 or TRBV12-4 to TRBJ1-1, with 10 bases fitting TRBD1. Unmatched junction bases numbered 8, after V lost 6 bases and J lost 4 bases. This CDR3 contains 15 residues. Here the CDR3 reads CASRSPGTGATEAFF. CDR3 in DNA: TGTGCCAGCAGATCACCAGGGACAGGGGCCACTGAAGCTTTCTTT.

Only one count was recorded for this clonotype. An end of the junction does not agree with germline; a read error may underlie this. The J gene is TRBJ1-2, the V gene TRBV5-1; D may be TRBD1 (5 bases). Germline V gene data show CDR1 as SGHRS and CDR2 as YFSETQ. The CDR3 consists of 15 residues. CDR3 DNA: TGTGCCAGCAGCATCGTAGAAAGGGGTAAAACCGGCTACACCTTC. Amino acids: CASSIVERGKTGYTF.

This clonotype turned up a few times. Here the CDR3 omits its conserved ending phenylalanine or tryptophan, so a read error is the likely source. It is unclear where the CDR3 begins or ends on the DNA, so no DNA is shown, and the CDR3 is as TCRdb lists it. The V call is TRBV7-3, the J call TRBJ1-2; the table's D call TRBD1 went unverified against the DNA. 13 amino acids form the CDR3, both terminal residues included. The germline V gene has CDR1 SGHTA and CDR2 FQGTGA. The CDR3 region is CASSLVPHEQYFG.

V and J are TRBV7-3 and TRBJ2-5; 8 bases align to TRBD2. Per germline, CDR1 SGHTA and CDR2 FQGTGA. The trim removed 3 bases at V and 9 bases at J, leaving 18 bases unmatched. This CDR3 region has 17 residues. CDR3 sequence reads: CASSLGAGGRQGRAQYF. In DNA form, the CDR3 reads TGTGCCAGCAGCTTGGGTGCGGGGGGTCGTCAAGGCCGGGCCCAGTACTTC.

This clonotype was seen a few times. The chain employs TRBV29-1 and TRBJ1-1, with a weak D call TRBD1 (5 bases). In germline, CDR1 is SQVTM, CDR2 ANQGSEA. V shed 7 bases and J shed 12 bases, with 21 bases lying between them. The CDR3 extends over 12 amino acids. The CDR3 DNA reads TGCAGCGCCCTGGCCCTGGGACGGAGGACTTTCTTT. It yields the protein CSALALGRRTFF.

The rearrangement links TRBV7-2 to TRBJ1-2; D is perhaps TRBD1 (5 bases). V was clipped by 3 bases and J by 13 bases, with 24 bases between them. Germline CDR1 is SGHTA and CDR2 is FQGNSA. This CDR3 spans 15 amino acids. This chain's CDR3 is CASSFQGQETQYFTF. CDR3 nucleotides: TGTGCCAGCAGCTTTCAGGGCCAAGAGACCCAGTACTTCACCTTC.

The count of this clonotype is one. The J gene is TRBJ2-5, the V gene TRBV5-1; no reliable D call. Trimming removed 7 bases from V and 9 bases from J, with 22 bases in between. Germline V gives CDR1 SGHRS, CDR2 YFSETQ. This CDR3 region has 14 residues. The CDR3 DNA is TGCGCCAGCGGCCCGACCACAATCCTACAGTCCCAGTACTTC. This sequence encodes CASGPTTILQSQYF. The full variable domain, rest sourced from reference TRBV5-1 and TRBJ2-5, is KAGVTQTPRYLIKTRGQQVTLSCSPISGHRSVSWYQQTPGQGLQFLFEYFSETQRNKGNFPGRFSGRQFSNSRSEMNVSTLELGDSALYLCASGPTTILQSQYFGPGTRLLVL.

The table lists this clonotype with a count of one. Given the absence of the conserved phenylalanine or tryptophan at the CDR3 end, a read error is likely. The limits of the CDR3 on the DNA are not certain, so only TCRdb's listed CDR3 is given. V gene TRBV7-2 combines with J gene TRBJ2-7; TRBD2, as called in the table, went unchecked against the DNA. Germline V CDR1 and CDR2: SGHTA, FQGNSA. Ends included, the CDR3 has 13 residues. The CDR3 sequence is CASSSAAGTKNGE.

This clonotype was detected ten times or more. The V call is TRBV7-2, the J call TRBJ2-3; 9 bases are shared with TRBD2. The germline gives CDR1 SGHTA, CDR2 FQGNSA. The CDR3 is 14 residues long. V lost 6 bases to trimming and J lost 6 bases; unmatched junction nucleotides: 7. The CDR3 spells CASRGGGGGDTQYF. In DNA, the CDR3 is TGTGCCAGCAGGGGAGGCGGGGGGGGGGATACGCAGTATTTT.

On this clonotype: At one boundary the junction diverges from the germline segment, which might be a read error. This rearrangement joins TRBV7-8 to TRBJ1-2; 9 bases fit TRBD1. The CDR3 has 15 residues. CDR1 SGHVS and CDR2 FQNEAQ come from the germline V gene. CDR3: CASSFLPGQGRGYTF. CDR3 nucleotide sequence: TGCGCCAGCAGCTTCCTACCGGGACAGGGACGCGGCTACACCTTC. Full variable domain (missing parts from reference TRBV7-8 and TRBJ1-2): GAGVSQSPRYKVAKRGQDVALRCDPISGHVSLFWYQQALGQGPEFLTYFQNEAQLDKSGLPSDRFFAERPEGSVSTLKIQRTQQEDSAVYLCASSFLPGQGRGYTFGSGTRLTVV.

The chain carries TRBV7-2 and TRBJ2-1; 11 bases are a match to TRBD1. The V gene's germline CDR1 is SGHTA and CDR2 FQGNSA. The CDR3 is 16 residues long. V lost 1 base to trimming and J lost 6 bases; unmatched junction nucleotides: 5. As DNA, the CDR3 is TGTGCCAGCAGCTTAGGGGGGACAGGGGGTTTCAATGAGCAGTTCTTC. Amino acid sequence: CASSLGGTGGFNEQFF.